Following are 32 T cell receptor beta chains from one sample sequenced in a study of blood T cell repertoires in COVID-19. Clones were read by immunoSEQ multiplex PCR, and TCRdb kept only the in-frame ones, dropping some. The sample has some 81,000 clones, 90% to 95% seen once; the top ten hold about 4.5%. What was sequenced was peripheral blood. These receptors were obtained from a human donor with active COVID-19. The donor label of this sample is uncertain.

This chain uses TRBV11-3 with TRBJ2-3; D may be TRBD2 (6 bases). V lost 0 bases and J 3 bases, leaving 19 bases between the germline ends. The CDR3 has 18 residues. Germline V gene sequence: CDR1 SGHNT, CDR2 YENEEA. The CDR3, as DNA: TGTGCCAGCAGCTTAGATCTCATGGGACTCCCTTCTACAGATACGCAGTATTTT. The encoded protein is CASSLDLMGLPSTDTQYF.

This chain joins TRBV4-3 and TRBJ2-2, with TRBD1 identical over 9 bases. CDR1 LGHNA and CDR2 YSLEER come from the germline V gene. The CDR3 length is 17 residues. With 0 bases clipped from V and 4 bases from J, the junction kept 6 bases outside the gene matches. CDR3 residues: CASSQEPGQGSTGELFF. The DNA for the CDR3 is TGCGCCAGCAGCCAAGAACCGGGACAGGGATCCACCGGGGAGCTGTTTTTT.

The chain links TRBV7-2 to TRBJ2-7; weak D call: TRBD1 (5 bases). The germline gives CDR1 SGHTA, CDR2 FQGNSA. This CDR3 comprises 15 residues. Trimming removed 4 bases at V and 5 bases at J, with 18 bases between. The CDR3 loop is CASSSPTKIGDEQYF. The CDR3 bases are TGTGCCAGCAGCTCCCCGACAAAGATAGGGGACGAGCAGTACTTC.

The rearrangement links TRBV5-6 to TRBJ1-1, with a tentative D call TRBD1 (6 bases). Germline V gene sequence: CDR1 SGHDT, CDR2 YYEEEE. This CDR3 contains 15 residues. The ends were cut back, 3 bases at V and 11 bases at J, with 23 bases in the middle. CDR3 region: CASSSRGRGAPTAFF. CDR3 sequence (DNA): TGTGCCAGCAGCTCGCGTGGGAGGGGGGCCCCTACGGCTTTCTTT.

V is TRBV18 and J is TRBJ1-5, with no clear D. Germline CDR1 and CDR2: KGHSH and LQKENI. V lost 2 bases to trimming and J lost 5 bases, with 7 bases between them. This CDR3 is 13 amino acids long. The DNA of the CDR3 is TGTGCCAGCTCACCAGACAACGATCAGCCCCAGCATTTT. Encoded protein: CASSPDNDQPQHF.

This chain's CDR3 is CASSPGLAGGNEQFF. CDR3 bases: TGTGCCAGCAGCCCCGGACTAGCGGGGGGAAATGAGCAGTTCTTC. V usage is TRBV7-9 and J usage is TRBJ2-1; 14 bases match TRBD2. Trimming cost V 5 bases and J 7 bases; bases outside gene matches: 4. The CDR3 sequence is 15 residues long. In germline, CDR1 is SEHNR, CDR2 FQNEAQ (reference sequence). Together with reference TRBV7-9 and TRBJ2-1, the CDR3 gives the full variable domain: DTGVSQNPRHKITKRGQNVTFRCDPISEHNRLYWYRQTLGQGPEFLTYFQNEAQLEKSRLLSDRFSAERPKGSFSTLEIQRTEQGDSAMYLCASSPGLAGGNEQFFGPGTRLTVL.

The chain recombines TRBV3-1 (or the pseudogene TRBV3-2) with TRBJ1-2, with D perhaps TRBD1 (6 bases). Deletions cut 4 bases from V and 1 base from J, with 13 bases between. Germline V gene lookup returns CDR1 LGHDT and CDR2 YNNKEL (reference sequence). The CDR3 loop spans 15 amino acids. DNA for the CDR3: TGTGCCAGCAGCCCCGGCGGGGGCAGTAACTATGGCTACACCTTC. Its translation is CASSPGGGSNYGYTF.

V is TRBV7-2 and J is TRBJ1-6; 7 bases line up with TRBD1. V was pared by 5 bases and J by 7 bases, with 8 bases of the junction left unmatched. The germline gives CDR1 SGHTA, CDR2 FQGNSA. The CDR3 contains 15 residues. The CDR3 DNA sequence: TGTGCCAGCAGCCGGACAGGTATCCGGAATTCACCCCTCCACTTT. Protein: CASSRTGIRNSPLHF.

In this sample, this clone turned up a few times. The V call is TRBV7-9, the J call TRBJ1-5, with 8 nucleotides matching TRBD1. The CDR3 is 14 amino acids. CDR1 and CDR2 from the germline V gene are SEHNR and FQNEAQ (reference sequence). V lost 5 bases to trimming and J lost 5 bases; unmatched junction nucleotides: 5. The CDR3 protein is CASSADRADQPQHF. CDR3 DNA sequence: TGTGCCAGCAGCGCGGACAGGGCCGATCAGCCCCAGCATTTT.

The rearrangement uses TRBV27 and TRBJ1-4, with 8 positions matching TRBD1. The germline V gene encodes CDR1 MNHEY and CDR2 SMNVEV (reference sequence). V lost 5 bases and J lost 8; bases outside the gene matches: 13. The CDR3 covers 16 residues. DNA for the CDR3: TGTGCCAGCAGTCTAAACAGGGGGGGCGCAGGGGAAAAACTGTTTTTT. It specifies CASSLNRGGAGEKLFF.

The chain links TRBV7-9 to TRBJ2-1, with D tentatively TRBD2 (5 bases). V was pared by 4 bases and J by 5 bases, with 18 bases between. Germline CDR1 reads SEHNR; CDR2 reads FQNEAQ (reference sequence). This CDR3 is 16 amino acids long. The CDR3 protein is CASSSWTLDSDNEQFF. CDR3 nucleotides: TGTGCCAGCAGCTCCTGGACTCTAGATTCCGACAATGAGCAGTTCTTC.

CDR3 sequence (DNA): TGTGCCAGCAGGTTACAGGGTGTCACTAATGAAAAACTGTTTTTT. Its protein is CASRLQGVTNEKLFF. V is TRBV11-2 and J is TRBJ1-4, with a possible D match to TRBD1 (6 bases). CDR1 and CDR2 from the germline V gene are SGHAT and FQNNGV. Trimming cost V 6 bases and J 2 bases, with 13 bases left between them. This CDR3 spans 15 amino acids.

The V call is TRBV18, the J call TRBJ2-2; D is undetermined. Germline loops: CDR1 KGHSH, CDR2 LQKENI. This CDR3 is 16 amino acids long. Trimming took 3 bases from V and 5 from J, leaving 16 bases between them. The CDR3 sequence: CASSPNQLRYTGELFF. The DNA of the CDR3 is TGTGCCAGCTCACCTAACCAATTACGGTATACCGGGGAGCTGTTTTTT.

This clone was picked up one time. V usage is TRBV19 and J usage is TRBJ2-7; 8 bases are a match to TRBD1. V was clipped by 6 bases and J by 0 bases; unmatched bases: 4. The CDR3 contains 14 residues. CDR1 and CDR2 (germline): LNHDA, SQIVND (reference sequence). The CDR3 nucleotides read TGTGCCAGTAGCAACACAGGGGGCTCCTACGAGCAGTACTTC. Encoded protein: CASSNTGGSYEQYF.

J is TRBJ1-2 and V is TRBV28; D possibly corresponds to TRBD1 (5 bases). The CDR3 length is 13 residues. The germline V gene has CDR1 MDHEN and CDR2 SYDVKM. V dropped 3 bases and J dropped 13 bases, with 18 bases sitting between them. The CDR3 spells CASSLGRDAGSTF. As DNA, the CDR3 is TGTGCCAGCAGTTTGGGCAGGGATGCTGGTTCCACCTTC.

V usage is TRBV7-8 and J usage is TRBJ1-2; 7 positions match TRBD1. The CDR3 consists of 14 residues. V was clipped by 5 bases and J by 7 bases; unmatched bases: 10. Germline values: CDR1 SGHVS, CDR2 FQNEAQ. CDR3 bases: TGTGCCAGCAGCCGGAGGGGGCGATCTGGTGGCTACACCTTC. Its protein product is CASSRRGRSGGYTF.

This chain joins TRBV27 and TRBJ2-7; the D gene is possibly TRBD1 (6 bases). CDR1 MNHEY and CDR2 SMNVEV come from the germline V gene (reference sequence). The CDR3 consists of 15 residues. With 5 bases removed from V and 3 bases from J, the gap between germline ends came to 17 bases. CDR3 region: CASSLAPGQNYEQYF. The CDR3 bases are TGTGCCAGCAGTCTAGCCCCGGGACAAAACTACGAGCAGTACTTC.

The rearrangement uses TRBV5-1 and TRBJ2-3; 8 bases are a match to TRBD1. Per germline, CDR1 SGHRS and CDR2 YFSETQ. The CDR3 contains 14 residues. V lost 4 bases, J lost 4 bases, and 5 bases stayed unmatched. The CDR3 DNA reads TGCGCCAGCAGCCTGGGACAGGAGTCAGATACGCAGTATTTT. Translating it yields CASSLGQESDTQYF.

J is TRBJ2-2 and V is TRBV28; possibly TRBD1 for D (6 bases). The V end was cut by 4 bases, the J end by 0 bases, with 12 bases between. Germline V gives CDR1 MDHEN, CDR2 SYDVKM. The CDR3 consists of 16 residues. In nucleotides, the CDR3 is TGTGCCAGCAGTTCCGGGACAAATTCGAACACCGGGGAGCTGTTTTTT. Translating gives CASSSGTNSNTGELFF.

The chain has TRBV28 and TRBJ2-3; no firm D call. Germline V gives CDR1 MDHEN, CDR2 SYDVKM. V gave up 1 base and J gave up 2 bases, with 7 bases separating them. The CDR3 extends over 14 amino acids. The CDR3 loop is CASSLSFPTDTQYF. CDR3 DNA sequence: TGTGCCAGCAGTTTATCTTTTCCCACAGATACGCAGTATTTT. Together with reference TRBV28 and TRBJ2-3, the CDR3 gives the full variable domain: DVKVTQSSRYLVKRTGEKVFLECVQDMDHENMFWYRQDPGLGLRLIYFSYDVKMKEKGDIPEGYSVSREKKERFSLILESASTNQTSMYLCASSLSFPTDTQYFGPGTRLTVL.

The rearrangement joins TRBV25-1 to TRBJ2-7; 7 nucleotides align to TRBD2. This CDR3 region has 15 residues. V lost 6 bases and J lost 2; bases outside the gene matches: 10. Germline loops: CDR1 MGHDK, CDR2 SYGVNS. Here the CDR3 reads CASSHGLGGPYEQYF. CDR3 DNA: TGTGCCAGCAGCCATGGGCTGGGAGGGCCCTACGAGCAGTACTTC.

This clone was picked up a small number of times. The V call is TRBV4-1, the J call TRBJ1-5, with D maybe TRBD1 (6 bases). Trimming removed 0 bases at V and 4 bases at J, with 13 bases between. The CDR3 is 16 amino acids. From germline, CDR1 is MGHRA and CDR2 YSYEKL. CDR3 coding DNA: TGCGCCAGCAGCCAAGAAGTCGACAGGTCGAATCAGCCCCAGCATTTT. Translated: CASSQEVDRSNQPQHF.

The chain couples TRBV7-8 to TRBJ1-4; D gene ambiguous. Germline CDR1 is SGHVS and CDR2 is FQNEAQ. Trimming took 0 bases from V and 3 from J, leaving 17 bases between them. This CDR3 is built from 18 residues. CDR3 region: CASSLAIDPARANEKLFF. The CDR3 DNA is TGTGCCAGCAGCTTAGCGATTGACCCGGCGCGGGCTAATGAAAAACTGTTTTTT.

In its sample, this clone was seen a few times. The rearrangement joins TRBV5-1 to TRBJ1-3, with D possibly matching TRBD1 (5 bases). This CDR3 contains 16 residues. The germline V and J ends were trimmed by 0 bases and 4 bases, with 14 bases remaining between them. CDR1 and CDR2 (germline): SGHRS, YFSETQ. For the CDR3, the DNA is TGCGCCAGCAGCTTGGCCGGAGGGGCAAGGGGAAACACCATATATTTT. It translates to CASSLAGGARGNTIYF.

This chain links TRBV7-9 with TRBJ2-7, with 9 bases fitting TRBD1. CDR1 and CDR2 (germline): SEHNR, FQNEAQ (reference sequence). V shed 5 bases, J shed 3 bases, and the junction held 8 bases outside the gene matches. This CDR3 spans 15 amino acids. In nucleotides, the CDR3 is TGTGCCAGCAGCCCGCCGGGACAGGGTGACTACGAGCAGTACTTC. It translates to CASSPPGQGDYEQYF.

V and J are TRBV5-1 and TRBJ2-6; TRBD1 aligns across 9 bases. Germline CDR1 is SGHRS and CDR2 is YFSETQ. V lost 4 bases to trimming and J lost 1 base; unmatched junction nucleotides: 6. The CDR3 consists of 17 residues. The CDR3 reads CASSPGQGQSGANVLTF. The CDR3 coding sequence is TGCGCCAGCAGCCCGGGACAGGGTCAATCTGGGGCCAACGTCCTGACTTTC.

The chain uses TRBV6-5 and TRBJ1-2; 7 bases are shared with TRBD1. The V segment lost 4 bases and the J segment 5 bases; nucleotides outside the gene matches: 7. From germline, CDR1 is MNHEY and CDR2 SVGAGI. The CDR3 covers 14 residues. In nucleotides, the CDR3 is TGTGCCAGCAGTTTAGGGGACAGACCTTATGGCTACACCTTC. Protein product: CASSLGDRPYGYTF.

The chain carries TRBV19 and TRBJ2-2; D is possibly TRBD1 (6 bases). V was trimmed by 0 bases and J by 4 bases, leaving 12 bases between them. CDR1 is LNHDA, CDR2 SQIVND, per germline (reference sequence). CDR3 size: 16 residues. CDR3 amino acids: CASSIDHRVSTGELFF. CDR3 in DNA: TGTGCCAGTAGTATAGACCACAGGGTTAGCACCGGGGAGCTGTTTTTT. Together with reference TRBV19 and TRBJ2-2, the CDR3 gives the full variable domain: DGGITQSPKYLFRKEGQNVTLSCEQNLNHDAMYWYRQDPGQGLRLIYYSQIVNDFQKGDIAEGYSVSREKKESFPLTVTSAQKNPTAFYLCASSIDHRVSTGELFFGEGSRLTVL.

The V gene is TRBV28, the J gene TRBJ2-3; D perhaps matches TRBD2 (5 bases). Trimming removed 6 bases from V and 3 bases from J, with 10 bases in between. Germline V CDR1 and CDR2: MDHEN, SYDVKM. The CDR3 length is 13 residues. The CDR3 loop is CASSPGVTDTQYF. The CDR3 DNA follows: TGTGCCAGCAGCCCCGGGGTGACAGATACGCAGTATTTT.

The chain has TRBV12-5 and TRBJ1-5; 10 nucleotides line up with TRBD1. The CDR3 contains 18 residues. Germline-derived CDR1 and CDR2 are LGHNT and FRNRAP. The trim removed 0 bases at V and 0 bases at J, leaving 5 bases unmatched. CDR3 residues: CASGLVRTGGYSNQPQHF. CDR3 bases: TGTGCTAGTGGTTTGGTACGGACAGGGGGGTATAGCAATCAGCCCCAGCATTTT. The full variable domain, completed using reference TRBV12-5 and TRBJ1-5, is DARVTQTPRHKVTEMGQEVTMRCQPILGHNTVFWYRQTMMQGLELLAYFRNRAPLDDSGMPKDRFSAEMPDATLATLKIQPSEPRDSAVYFCASGLVRTGGYSNQPQHFGDGTRLSIL.

This clone came up once. The chain carries TRBV7-9 and TRBJ2-7; TRBD1 aligns across 7 bases. The CDR3 covers 15 residues. Germline trimming cut 2 bases from V and 1 base from J; bases unmatched to any gene: 5. Germline V gives CDR1 SEHNR, CDR2 FQNEAQ (reference sequence). In nucleotides, the CDR3 is TGTGCCAGCAGCTTAAGTCAGGGGGTTTCCTACGAGCAGTACTTC. Its protein product is CASSLSQGVSYEQYF.

This chain connects TRBV7-9 to TRBJ1-6, with D perhaps matching TRBD1 (6 bases). Trimming took off 5 bases at V and 5 bases at J, with 10 bases between the two ends. This CDR3 region has 14 residues. The germline CDR1 and CDR2 sequences are SEHNR and FQNEAQ (reference sequence). Here the CDR3 reads CASSNQGNNSPLHF. In nucleotides, the CDR3 is TGTGCCAGCAGCAACCAGGGGAATAATTCACCCCTCCACTTT.